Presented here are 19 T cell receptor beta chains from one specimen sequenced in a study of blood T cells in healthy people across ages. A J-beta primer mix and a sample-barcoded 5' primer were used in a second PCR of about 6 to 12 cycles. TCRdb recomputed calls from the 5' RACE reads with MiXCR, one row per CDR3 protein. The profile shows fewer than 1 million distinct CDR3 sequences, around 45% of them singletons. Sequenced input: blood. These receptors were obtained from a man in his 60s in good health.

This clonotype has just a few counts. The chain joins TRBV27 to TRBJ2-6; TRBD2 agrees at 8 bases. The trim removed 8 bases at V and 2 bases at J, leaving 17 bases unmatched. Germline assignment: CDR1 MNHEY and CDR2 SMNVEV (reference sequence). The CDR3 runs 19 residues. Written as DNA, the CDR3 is TGTGCCAGCCACGGGGGGGGGCAGATCATAGGCCCTGGGGCCAACGTCCTGACTTTC. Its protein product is CASHGGGQIIGPGANVLTF. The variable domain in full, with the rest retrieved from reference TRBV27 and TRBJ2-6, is EAQVTQNPRYLITVTGKKLTVTCSQNMNHEYMSWYRQDPGLGLRQIYYSMNVEVTDKGDVPEGYKVSRKEKRNFPLILESPSPNQTSLYFCASHGGGQIIGPGANVLTFGAGSRLTVL.

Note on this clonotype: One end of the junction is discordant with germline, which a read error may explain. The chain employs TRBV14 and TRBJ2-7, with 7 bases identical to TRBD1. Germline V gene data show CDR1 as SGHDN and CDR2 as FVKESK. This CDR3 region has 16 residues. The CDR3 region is CASNQAPTGITYEQYF. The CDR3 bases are TGTGCCAGCAACCAAGCCCCGACAGGGATCACCTACGAGCAGTACTTC. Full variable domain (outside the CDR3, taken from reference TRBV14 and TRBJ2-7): EAGVTQFPSHSVIEKGQTVTLRCDPISGHDNLYWYRRVMGKEIKFLLHFVKESKQDESGMPNNRFLAERTGGTYSTLKVQPAELEDSGVYFCASNQAPTGITYEQYFGPGTRLTVT.

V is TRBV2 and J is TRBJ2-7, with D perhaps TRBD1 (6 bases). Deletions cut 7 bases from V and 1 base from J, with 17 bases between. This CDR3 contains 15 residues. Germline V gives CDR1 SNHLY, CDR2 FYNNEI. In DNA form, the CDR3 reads TGTGCCAGCATCGCAGTCAGGGGTGGATCCTACGAGCAGTACTTC. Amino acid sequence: CASIAVRGGSYEQYF.

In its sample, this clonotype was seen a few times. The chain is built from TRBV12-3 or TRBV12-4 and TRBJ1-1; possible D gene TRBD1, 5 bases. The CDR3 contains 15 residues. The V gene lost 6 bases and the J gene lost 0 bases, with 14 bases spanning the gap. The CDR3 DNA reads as TGTGCCAGCAGCTCCGGGACGGGGATGAACACTGAAGCTTTCTTT. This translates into CASSSGTGMNTEAFF.

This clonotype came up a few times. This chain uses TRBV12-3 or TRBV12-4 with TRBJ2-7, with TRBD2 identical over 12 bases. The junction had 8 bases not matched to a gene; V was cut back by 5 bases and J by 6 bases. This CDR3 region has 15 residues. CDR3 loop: CASSTPSGGAVEQYF. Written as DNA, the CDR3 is TGTGCCAGCAGTACCCCTAGCGGGGGGGCTGTCGAGCAGTACTTC.

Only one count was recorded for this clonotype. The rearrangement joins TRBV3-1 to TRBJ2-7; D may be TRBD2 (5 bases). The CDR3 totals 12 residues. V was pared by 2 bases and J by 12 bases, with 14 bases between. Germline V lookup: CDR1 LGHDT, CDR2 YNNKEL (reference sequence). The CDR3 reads CASSQTRDQWYF. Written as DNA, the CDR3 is TGTGCCAGCAGCCAAACCCGGGATCAGTGGTACTTC.

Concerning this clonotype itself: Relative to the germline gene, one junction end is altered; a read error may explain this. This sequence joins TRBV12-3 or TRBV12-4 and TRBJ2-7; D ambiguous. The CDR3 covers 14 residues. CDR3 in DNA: TGTGCCAGCGGTTTAGTTCTGTCAAACTACGAGCAGTACTTC. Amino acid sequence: CASGLVLSNYEQYF.

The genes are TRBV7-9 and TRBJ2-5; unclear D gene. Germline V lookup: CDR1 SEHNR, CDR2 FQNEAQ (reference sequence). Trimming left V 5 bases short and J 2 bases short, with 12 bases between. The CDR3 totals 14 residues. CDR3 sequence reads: CASSVVGQQETQYF. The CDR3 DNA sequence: TGTGCCAGCAGCGTAGTCGGTCAGCAAGAGACCCAGTACTTC.

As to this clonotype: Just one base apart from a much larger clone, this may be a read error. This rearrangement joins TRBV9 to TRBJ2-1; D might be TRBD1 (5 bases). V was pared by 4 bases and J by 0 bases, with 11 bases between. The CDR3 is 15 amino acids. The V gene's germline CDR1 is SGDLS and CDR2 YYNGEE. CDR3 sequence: CASSRTTSSYNEQFF. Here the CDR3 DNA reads TGTGCCAGCAGCCGGACAACCAGCTCCTACAATGAGCAGTTCTTC.

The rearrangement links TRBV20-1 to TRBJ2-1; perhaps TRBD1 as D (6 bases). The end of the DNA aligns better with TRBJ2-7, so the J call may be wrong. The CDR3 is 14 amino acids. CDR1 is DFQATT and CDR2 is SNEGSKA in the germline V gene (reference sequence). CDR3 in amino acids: CSARVGAVYNEQYF. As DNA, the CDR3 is TGCAGTGCTAGAGTGGGGGCTGTTTACAATGAGCAGTACTTC.

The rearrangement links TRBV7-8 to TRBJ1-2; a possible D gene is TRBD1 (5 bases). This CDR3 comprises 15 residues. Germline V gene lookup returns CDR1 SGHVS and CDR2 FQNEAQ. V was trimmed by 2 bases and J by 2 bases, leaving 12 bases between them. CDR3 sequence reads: CASSLRGGENYGYTF. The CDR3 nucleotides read TGTGCCAGCAGCTTAAGGGGTGGGGAGAACTATGGCTACACCTTC.

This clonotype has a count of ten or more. The CDR3 loop is CASSLGPVYEQYF. The CDR3, as DNA: TGTGCCAGCAGCTTAGGCCCGGTCTACGAGCAGTACTTC. V usage is TRBV7-2 and J usage is TRBJ2-7; D is unclear. The CDR3 is 13 residues long. V shed 1 base and J shed 3 bases, with 7 bases lying between them. From germline, CDR1 is SGHTA and CDR2 FQGNSA.

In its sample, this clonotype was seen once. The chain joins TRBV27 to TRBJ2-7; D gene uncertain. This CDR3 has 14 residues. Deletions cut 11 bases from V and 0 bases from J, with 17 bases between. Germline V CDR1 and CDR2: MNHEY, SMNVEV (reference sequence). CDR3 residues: CARKGSSTSYEQYF. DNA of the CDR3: TGTGCCCGCAAGGGCAGTTCCACCTCCTACGAGCAGTACTTC.

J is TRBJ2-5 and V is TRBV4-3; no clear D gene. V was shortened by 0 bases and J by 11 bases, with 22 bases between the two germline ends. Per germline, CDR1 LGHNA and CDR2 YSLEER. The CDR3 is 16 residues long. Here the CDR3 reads CASSQDALAGAYGQYF. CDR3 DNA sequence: TGCGCCAGCAGCCAAGATGCGCTGGCAGGCGCCTACGGGCAGTACTTC.

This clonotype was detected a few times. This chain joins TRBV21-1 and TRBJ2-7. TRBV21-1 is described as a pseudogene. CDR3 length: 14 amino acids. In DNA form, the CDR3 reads TGTGCCAGCAGCAAAGTTACGGGTCCCTACGAGCAGTACTTC. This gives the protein CASSKVTGPYEQYF.

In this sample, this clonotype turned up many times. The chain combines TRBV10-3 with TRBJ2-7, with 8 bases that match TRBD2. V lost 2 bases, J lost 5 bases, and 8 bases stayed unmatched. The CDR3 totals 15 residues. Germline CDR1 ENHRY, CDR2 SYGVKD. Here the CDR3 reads CAISEVLAVGNEQYF. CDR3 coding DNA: TGTGCCATCAGTGAGGTACTAGCGGTGGGTAACGAGCAGTACTTC.

The CDR3: CASSYSGTDYGYTF. The CDR3 coding sequence is TGTGCCAGCAGTTACTCGGGGACAGACTATGGCTACACCTTC. The chain employs TRBV6-2 or TRBV6-3 and TRBJ1-2; 7 positions match TRBD1. This CDR3 region has 14 residues. The germline CDR1 and CDR2 sequences are MNHEY and SVGEGT. V shed 0 bases and J 3 bases; nucleotides not matched to a gene: 1.

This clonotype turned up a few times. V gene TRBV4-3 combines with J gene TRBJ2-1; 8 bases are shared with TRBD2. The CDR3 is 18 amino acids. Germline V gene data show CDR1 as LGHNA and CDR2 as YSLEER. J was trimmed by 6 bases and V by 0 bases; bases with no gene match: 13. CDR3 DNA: TGCGCCAGCAGCCAAGATAGGGCCGGGACTAGTCGGTTCAATGAGCAGTTCTTC. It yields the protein CASSQDRAGTSRFNEQFF.

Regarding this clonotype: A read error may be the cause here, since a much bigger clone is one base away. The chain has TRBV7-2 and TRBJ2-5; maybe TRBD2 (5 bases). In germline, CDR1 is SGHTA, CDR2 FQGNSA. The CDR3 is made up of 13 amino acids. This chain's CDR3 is CVSSLGLSQEQYF. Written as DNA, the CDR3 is TGTGTCAGCAGCTTAGGACTTTCTCAGGAGCAGTACTTC.